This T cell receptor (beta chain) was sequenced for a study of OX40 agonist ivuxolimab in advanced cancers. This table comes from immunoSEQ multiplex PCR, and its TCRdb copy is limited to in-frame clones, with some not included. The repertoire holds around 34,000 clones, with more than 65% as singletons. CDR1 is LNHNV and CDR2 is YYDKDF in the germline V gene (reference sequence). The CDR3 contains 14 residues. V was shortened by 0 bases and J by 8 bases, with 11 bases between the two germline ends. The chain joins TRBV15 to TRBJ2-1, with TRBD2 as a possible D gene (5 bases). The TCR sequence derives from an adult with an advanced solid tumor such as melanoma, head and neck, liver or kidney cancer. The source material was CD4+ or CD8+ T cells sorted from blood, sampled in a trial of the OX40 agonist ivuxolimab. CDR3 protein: CATSRERVRDEQFF. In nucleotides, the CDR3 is TGTGCCACCAGCAGAGAGCGGGTTCGAGATGAGCAGTTCTTC.